The sequence of this T cell receptor (beta chain) was determined in a study of T cell responses to AZD1222 COVID-19 vaccine. Germline V gene data show CDR1 as LNHDA and CDR2 as SQIVND (reference sequence). The CDR3 runs to 15 residues. With 1 base removed from V and 6 bases from J, the gap between germline ends came to 14 bases. Sequencing used immunoSEQ multiplex PCR; TCRdb keeps in-frame clones, though not all of them. Of some 60,000 clones in the sample, around three quarters were seen once. This specimen consisted of peripheral blood, obtained 28 days after the second AZD1222 dose. This chain links TRBV19 with TRBJ2-3; maybe TRBD2 (5 bases). The sequence was collected from an adult who received the AZD1222 COVID-19 vaccine. Here the CDR3 reads CASSIVPRRGDTQYF. The CDR3 region has the DNA TGTGCCAGTAGTATAGTTCCGCGGAGAGGGGATACGCAGTATTTT.